The next 15 T cell receptor beta chains were all read from a single sample in a study of shared clonotypes between healthy human individuals. Here immunoSEQ multiplex PCR was the method, and the copy in TCRdb shows in-frame clones only, minus some. The profile shows approximately 600,000 clones, roughly 95% of them singletons. The naive CD8 fraction comprised CD45RO-negative cells positively selected for CCR7 and excluded terminally differentiated effector memory CD45RA+ cells. The material sequenced was naive CD8+ T cells sorted from blood. The receptors stem from a woman under 40 in good health.

The chain employs TRBV7-2 and TRBJ1-1; D is undetermined. V dropped 1 base and J dropped 0 bases, with 6 bases sitting between them. CDR3 length: 14 residues. CDR1 and CDR2 (germline): SGHTA, FQGNSA. Here the CDR3 DNA reads TGTGCCAGCAGCTTAGTTTTGGTGAACACTGAAGCTTTCTTT. It specifies CASSLVLVNTEAFF.

This chain uses TRBV5-4 with TRBJ2-2, with a weak D call TRBD2 (6 bases). The CDR3 has 15 amino acids. V was trimmed by 4 bases and J by 2 bases, leaving 12 bases between them. Germline V CDR1 and CDR2: SGHNT, YYREEE (reference sequence). The CDR3 is CASSPGLTNTGELFF. Here the CDR3 DNA reads TGTGCCAGCAGCCCGGGACTGACCAACACCGGGGAGCTGTTTTTT.

The J gene is TRBJ2-5, the V gene TRBV28, with D tentatively TRBD2 (5 bases). Matching the DNA end better, TRBJ2-7 makes the J call doubtful. The CDR3 is 11 residues long. CDR1 is MDHEN and CDR2 is SYDVKM in the germline V gene. CDR3 coding DNA: TGTGCCAGCAGTCGAGGGTACGAGCAGTACTTC. Translated, it gives CASSRGYEQYF.

This chain uses TRBV19 with TRBJ2-7; maybe TRBD1 (7 bases). This CDR3 is built from 15 residues. Germline-derived CDR1 and CDR2 are LNHDA and SQIVND (reference sequence). The ends were cut back, 5 bases at V and 2 bases at J, with 16 bases in the middle. CDR3 in DNA: TGTGCCAGTAGTCCAGGGGGAGGACCGGCCTACGAGCAGTACTTC. Translation gives CASSPGGGPAYEQYF.

This rearrangement joins TRBV2 to TRBJ2-7; D is possibly TRBD2 (6 bases). The CDR3 contains 13 residues. Trimming shortened V by 6 bases and J by 3 bases, and 12 bases separated the two germline ends. Germline CDR1 is SNHLY and CDR2 is FYNNEI. The CDR3 region is CASREGLLYEQYF. In DNA form, the CDR3 reads TGTGCCAGCAGGGAGGGACTCCTCTACGAGCAGTACTTC.

CDR3 region: CASSTDLNTGELFF. In DNA, the CDR3 is TGTGCCAGTAGTACAGACCTGAACACCGGGGAGCTGTTTTTT. The chain has TRBV19 and TRBJ2-2, with D uncertain. The germline CDR1 and CDR2 sequences are LNHDA and SQIVND (reference sequence). Trimming removed 4 bases from V and 1 base from J, with 7 bases in between. This CDR3 has 14 amino acids. The variable domain in full, completed from reference TRBV19 and TRBJ2-2, reads DGGITQSPKYLFRKEGQNVTLSCEQNLNHDAMYWYRQDPGQGLRLIYYSQIVNDFQKGDIAEGYSVSREKKESFPLTVTSAQKNPTAFYLCASSTDLNTGELFFGEGSRLTVL.

The V call is TRBV15, the J call TRBJ2-7; no clear D. This CDR3 has 13 amino acids. Trimming cost V 2 bases and J 6 bases, with 11 bases left between them. The germline V gene encodes CDR1 LNHNV and CDR2 YYDKDF (reference sequence). CDR3 nucleotide sequence: TGTGCCACCAGCAGACCCCCCGGGCTCGAGCAGTACTTC. Translating it yields CATSRPPGLEQYF.

This chain joins TRBV4-1 and TRBJ1-1, with D possibly TRBD1 on 5 matching bases. The germline V gene encodes CDR1 MGHRA and CDR2 YSYEKL. V was pared by 2 bases and J by 5 bases, with 15 bases between. CDR3 length: 15 amino acids. CDR3 protein: CASSQIRGRWTEAFF. The CDR3 DNA is TGCGCCAGCAGCCAAATACGGGGCCGGTGGACTGAAGCTTTCTTT.

The chain joins TRBV2 to TRBJ2-4, with D tentatively TRBD2 (6 bases). Germline V gives CDR1 SNHLY, CDR2 FYNNEI. The CDR3 runs 15 residues. V was shortened by 3 bases and J by 8 bases, with 17 bases between the two germline ends. The CDR3 DNA reads as TGTGCCAGCAGTGAGGCTGTTGTGTCGGGGGACATTCAGTACTTC. The encoded protein is CASSEAVVSGDIQYF. Supplemented by reference TRBV2 and TRBJ2-4, the full variable domain reads EPEVTQTPSHQVTQMGQEVILRCVPISNHLYFYWYRQILGQKVEFLVSFYNNEISEKSEIFDDQFSVERPDGSNFTLKIRSTKLEDSAMYFCASSEAVVSGDIQYFGAGTRLSVL.

This clone is a singleton in its sample. CDR3 sequence reads: CASSLDRGSSYEQYF. CDR3 DNA: TGTGCCAGCAGTTTAGATAGGGGGAGCTCCTACGAGCAGTACTTC. The chain employs TRBV27 and TRBJ2-7, with a weak D call TRBD1 (6 bases). This CDR3 has 15 amino acids. V was clipped by 2 bases and J by 0 bases, with 11 bases between them. CDR1 MNHEY and CDR2 SMNVEV come from the germline V gene (reference sequence).

The chain links TRBV7-9 to TRBJ2-3; 10 bases agree with TRBD1. Germline lookup yields CDR1 SEHNR and CDR2 FQNEAQ (reference sequence). V shed 5 bases, J shed 6 bases, and the junction held 11 bases outside the gene matches. The CDR3 sequence is 16 residues long. The CDR3 sequence: CASSPGTGERRDTQYF. CDR3 sequence (DNA): TGTGCCAGCAGCCCCGGGACAGGGGAACGTCGGGATACGCAGTATTTT.

V gene TRBV7-9 combines with J gene TRBJ1-2; the match to TRBD1 covers 8 bases. The V gene's germline CDR1 is SEHNR and CDR2 FQNEAQ (reference sequence). The V gene end was trimmed by 7 bases and the J gene end by 4 bases; junction bases not matched to a gene: 14. The CDR3 is made up of 16 amino acids. CDR3 nucleotides: TGTGCCAGCACCTCACCTGGGACAGGCGAATTCTATGGCTACACCTTC. This sequence encodes CASTSPGTGEFYGYTF.

The genes are TRBV27 and TRBJ2-2; TRBD2 matches at 8 bases. The CDR3 has 16 residues. V dropped 2 bases and J dropped 0; count of bases not matched to a gene: 2. Germline-derived CDR1 and CDR2 are MNHEY and SMNVEV (reference sequence). In DNA form, the CDR3 reads TGTGCCAGCAGTTTAGTAGCGGGGTCGAACACCGGGGAGCTGTTTTTT. It codes for CASSLVAGSNTGELFF.

This clone occurred once. V and J are TRBV7-8 and TRBJ2-5, with D possibly being TRBD1 (6 bases). Trimming took off 6 bases at V and 1 base at J, with 15 bases between the two ends. Germline V gene sequence: CDR1 SGHVS, CDR2 FQNEAQ. This CDR3 contains 15 residues. CDR3 region: CASRQGTGGQETQYF. The CDR3 nucleotides read TGTGCCAGCAGGCAGGGGACGGGCGGCCAAGAGACCCAGTACTTC.

The CDR3 spells CAGRDRGEQPQHF. The CDR3 coding sequence is TGTGCCGGTCGGGACAGGGGTGAGCAGCCCCAGCATTTT. The V and J genes are TRBV28 and TRBJ1-5; 10 positions agree with TRBD1. This CDR3 region has 13 residues. Germline CDR1 is MDHEN and CDR2 is SYDVKM. V lost 11 bases, J lost 7 bases, and 8 bases stayed unmatched.